The clone carrying this T cell receptor beta chain was observed at least ten times. Germline CDR1 is SNHLY and CDR2 is FYNNEI. There are 14 residues in the CDR3. J was trimmed by 8 bases and V by 4 bases; bases with no gene match: 7. The sample is drawn from a study of early T cells in non-severe SARS-CoV-2 infection. Attachment of unique molecular identifiers was made to individual cDNA molecules. TCRdb redid the calling of the 5' RACE reads with MiXCR, one entry per CDR3 protein. The profile covers 45,000 or so distinct CDR3 sequences, with nearly 7.5% appearing a single time and approximately 8.3% taken by the ten largest.

The origin of this receptor is an adult who was a healthcare worker with PCR-confirmed SARS-CoV-2 infection or an uninfected control (not recorded which). The sample taken for sequencing was whole blood. The chain recombines TRBV2 with TRBJ1-5, with TRBD1 matching over 8 bases. This CDR3 is CASSGQGWNEPQHF. CDR3 sequence (DNA): TGTGCCAGCAGTGGACAGGGGTGGAATGAGCCCCAGCATTTT.